These T cell receptor beta chains were read from a single sample in a study of PD-1 blockade in classical Hodgkin lymphoma. TCRdb's copy holds only in-frame clones and misses some; the assay was immunoSEQ multiplex PCR. Here the sample spans some 10,000 clones, over 80% being singletons. This specimen was peripheral blood mononuclear cells (PBMCs), taken before the fourth cycle of nivolumab. The receptors derive from a human donor with classical Hodgkin lymphoma. The CDR3 runs from the conserved cysteine through the conserved F or W. Fields, in order: J gene, clone size, V gene, D gene, CDR3 DNA, CDR3 protein. A D gene is named only where the DNA matches it firmly. Size tells how often a clone was seen (once, few, many) or the class of an expanded clone, and some rows leave it out.

TRBJ2-3 once TRBV29-1 TRBD2 TGCAGCGTTGAACCCGTTAGCGGGAGGGCCCCTGATACGCAGTATTTT CSVEPVSGRAPDTQYF
TRBJ2-1 NA TRBV5-1 TRBD2 TGCGCCAGCAGCGACACTAGCGGGGGGGCACATGAGCAGTTCTTC CASSDTSGGAHEQFF
TRBJ1-1 NA TRBV10-1 NA TGCGCCAGCAGTGGCTCCCGGGACACTGAAGCTTTCTTT CASSGSRDTEAFF
TRBJ1-5 NA TRBV6-6 TRBD1 TGTGCCAGCACGAGACAGGGGGCAGGTCAGCCCCAGCATTTT CASTRQGAGQPQHF
TRBJ1-2 NA TRBV25-1 NA TGTGCCAGCTCTCCGGGGGGAAGGGGCTACACCTTC CASSPGGRGYTF
TRBJ2-7 NA TRBV5-1 NA TGCGCCAGCAGCTTGGACAGGGCCTACGAGCAGTACTTC CASSLDRAYEQYF
TRBJ2-7 NA TRBV6-1 NA TGTGCCAGCCAAGTCGGGGCGGCGACGGCCTACGAGCAGTACTTC CASQVGAATAYEQYF
TRBJ2-2 NA TRBV6-6 NA TGTGCCAGCAGTTATGACAGTGGCACCGGGGAGCTGTTTTTT CASSYDSGTGELFF
TRBJ1-2 NA TRBV7-3 NA TGTGCCAGCAAGGAACCCGGGACTCCCCTGAAAGGATTCGAGGGCTACACCTTC CASKEPGTPLKGFEGYTF
TRBJ2-1 NA TRBV19 TRBD2 TGTGCCAGTAGTATACTCACTAGCGGGGCCTACAATGAGCAGTTCTTC CASSILTSGAYNEQFF
TRBJ2-3 NA TRBV5-1 NA TGCGCCAGCAGCTACCCTAGAGGGACAGATACGCAGTATTTT CASSYPRGTDTQYF
TRBJ1-2 NA TRBV7-9 NA TGTGCCAGCAGCCCTGAGCAAGGTGGCTACACCTTC CASSPEQGGYTF
TRBJ1-1 few TRBV7-8 NA TGTGCCAGCAGCTTACAACTACGGGAGAACACTGAAGCTTTCTTT CASSLQLRENTEAFF
TRBJ2-7 NA TRBV18 NA TGTGCCAGCTCATCCAGTCAGTTCGAGCAGTACTTC CASSSSQFEQYF
TRBJ2-7 NA TRBV7-9 NA TGTGCCAGCAGCTTAGACTTCTACGAGCAGTACTTC CASSLDFYEQYF
TRBJ2-5 NA TRBV10-3 NA TGTGCCATCAGTCCCCCCGGACAAGAGACCCAGTACTTC CAISPPGQETQYF
TRBJ1-1 NA TRBV6-5 NA TGTGCCAGCAGTCCCACGGGCCCTGAAGCTTTCTTT CASSPTGPEAFF
TRBJ2-1 NA TRBV6-1 TRBD2 TGTGCCAGCTGCTTAGCGGGAGGCCACAATGAGCAGTTCTTC CASCLAGGHNEQFF
TRBJ2-5 NA TRBV25-1 NA TGTGCCAGCAGGACAGGTCACCAAGAGACCCAGTACTTC CASRTGHQETQYF
TRBJ1-2 NA TRBV30 NA TGTGCCTGGAGAGGGGGAGGCTACACCTTC CAWRGGGYTF
TRBJ2-3 once TRBV5-1 TRBD2 TGCGCCAGCAGCCCCGGACTAGCGACAGATACGCAGTATTTT CASSPGLATDTQYF
TRBJ1-2 NA TRBV11-3 TRBD1 TGTGCCAGCAGCTCCCAGGTCGGGACAGGGGGCATTGTAGAAAACTATGGCTACACCTTC CASSSQVGTGGIVENYGYTF
TRBJ2-1 NA TRBV5-1 NA TGCGCCAGCAGCTTGGTTGGTAGCGCCCTACGCAACAATGAGCAGTTCTTC CASSLVGSALRNNEQFF
TRBJ1-2 NA TRBV7-9 NA TGTGCCAGCACCCGGGGGGAGGGAAGCTATGGCTACACCTTC CASTRGEGSYGYTF
TRBJ2-7 NA TRBV5-4 TRBD2 TGTGCCAGCAGCGGGGGGGTGCGGGGATTCTACGAGCAGTACTTC CASSGGVRGFYEQYF
TRBJ2-7 NA TRBV5-1 TRBD1 TGCGCCAGCAGCAACCCGACAGGGACGGGGAACGAGCAGTACTTC CASSNPTGTGNEQYF
TRBJ2-7 NA TRBV23-1 NA TGCGCCAGCAGCCGTTCCCCGAAACCCAATGCCTACGAGCAGTACTTC CASSRSPKPNAYEQYF
TRBJ2-7 NA TRBV5-6 TRBD2 TGTGCCAGCAGCTTTGGGCTAGCGGGGTATGGCGAGCAGTACTTC CASSFGLAGYGEQYF
TRBJ1-6 medium-sized TRBV27 NA TGTGCCAGCAGTTTAGGTACAGCGCCGCCACACCCCCTCCACTTT CASSLGTAPPHPLHF
TRBJ2-2 NA TRBV10-3 NA TGTGCCATTCGCCAGGAGAACACCGGGGAGCTGTTTTTT CAIRQENTGELFF
TRBJ1-1 NA TRBV12-5 NA TGTGCTAGTGGTTTGGCGCTCGGTACATCAGAGAACACTGAAGCTTTCTTT CASGLALGTSENTEAFF
TRBJ1-5 NA TRBV2 NA TGTGCCAGCAGTGACGGCCGGGGGCAGCCCCAGCATTTT CASSDGRGQPQHF
TRBJ1-4 NA TRBV7-9 TRBD1 TGTGCCAGCAGCTTAGTACAGGGGGAAGAAAAACTGTTTTTT CASSLVQGEEKLFF
TRBJ2-1 NA TRBV7-8 NA TGTGCCAGCAGCTTCCTGGGACCGGGATTCTACAATGAGCAGTTCTTC CASSFLGPGFYNEQFF
TRBJ1-2 NA TRBV2 TRBD1 TGTGCCAGCAGTCGGGTGACTCTGCAGGGGGACTATGGCTACACCTTC CASSRVTLQGDYGYTF
TRBJ1-5 NA TRBV29-1 NA TGCAGCGTGTCCTCTGACAATCAGCCCCAGCATTTT CSVSSDNQPQHF
TRBJ1-1 once TRBV7-3 NA TGTGCCAGCAGCCCGGGGCCGCCGGTCGCTTTCTTT CASSPGPPVAFF
TRBJ2-1 NA TRBV5-1 NA TGCGCCAGCAGCCGCTCTACCTCCTACAATGAGCAGTTCTTC CASSRSTSYNEQFF
TRBJ2-2 NA TRBV7-9 NA TGTGCCAGCAGCTTACGCGCTGAGGACACCGGGGAGCTGTTTTTT CASSLRAEDTGELFF
TRBJ1-1 NA TRBV7-9 NA TGTGCCAGCAGCCCGCGGGGTACTGAAGCTTTCTTT CASSPRGTEAFF
TRBJ2-1 NA TRBV6-1 NA TGTGCCAGCAGTGTTTATTCCTACAATGAGCAGTTCTTC CASSVYSYNEQFF
TRBJ2-7 NA TRBV19 TRBD2 TGTGCCAGTAGCAAGACCGCCATTAGAAGCGGGAGGGGCGAGCAGTACTTC CASSKTAIRSGRGEQYF
TRBJ2-7 NA TRBV15 NA TGTGCCACCAGCAGAGATGGAGGCGGGGCGCGATACGAGCAGTACTTC CATSRDGGGARYEQYF
TRBJ1-4 NA TRBV15 NA TGTGCCACCAGCAGAGATCTGAGGGAAAAACTGTTTTTT CATSRDLREKLFF
TRBJ2-7 NA TRBV7-6 NA TGTGCCAGCAGCCCCCGGGACACCTTCTACGAGCAGTACTTC CASSPRDTFYEQYF
TRBJ2-1 NA TRBV18 TRBD2 TGTGCCAGCTCACCACGCGTGGCGCGGGAGAGGTATGAGCAGTTCTTC CASSPRVARERYEQFF
TRBJ2-3 medium-sized TRBV2 TRBD2 TGTGCCAGCAGTGAATGGGGGGGGATCACAGATACGCAGTATTTT CASSEWGGITDTQYF